This TCR beta chain was found in a study of T cell responses to AZD1222 COVID-19 vaccine. Findings of the study overall: Spike-spanning, vaccine-associated CD4 TCRs were dominant at 160-218 and 743-854. Repertoires were obtained solely post-peak T cell response.

Remarks on this clone: What it binds is unknown.

This CDR3 has 14 residues. V lost 0 bases, J lost 4 bases, and 10 bases lay in between. Germline loops: CDR1 SGHRS, CDR2 YFSETQ. The repertoire was sequenced with immunoSEQ multiplex PCR; TCRdb's copy has only in-frame clones and lacks some. The sample has over 100,000 clones; around nine tenths are singletons. The V call is TRBV5-1, the J call TRBJ2-5; maybe TRBD2 (5 bases). The receptor was isolated from an adult in good health. This specimen consisted of peripheral blood, obtained on day 0 of AZD1222 vaccination. CDR3 nucleotide sequence: TGCGCCAGCAGCTTGGGACGGGGTGCAGAGACCCAGTACTTC. It yields the protein CASSLGRGAETQYF.